This TCR beta chain was sequenced in a study of identical twins. Study conclusions and caveats: Out-of-frame beta chain sequences displayed weaker excess sharing between twins.

With respect to this clonotype: The antigen is unknown.

One entry per CDR3 protein, called by TCRdb with MiXCR from the 5' RACE reads. Among about 1.7 million distinct CDR3 sequences, about 32% were seen once, and the ten largest hold about 0.27%. The clonotype originates from a newborn girl in good health. Material: cord blood.

The CDR3 DNA reads as TGCAGTGCTAGGCGGGGACCCATGAACACTGAAGCTTTCTTT. Amino acids: CSARRGPMNTEAFF. The gene calls are TRBV20-1 and TRBJ1-1, with D perhaps TRBD1 (5 bases). CDR1 and CDR2 (germline): DFQATT, SNEGSKA (reference sequence). The CDR3 runs to 14 residues. V was shortened by 3 bases and J by 0 bases, with 11 bases between the two germline ends.